What follows are 32 T cell receptor beta chains derived from one specimen sequenced in a study of tumor-infiltrating lymphocytes in primary liver carcinoma. Blood RNA was derived from unsorted whole blood, and germline DNA was extracted too. TCR beta cDNA was made from 400 to 500 ng total RNA with a constant-region primer. Construction of TCR beta libraries relied on three successive nested multiplex PCR rounds employing slightly modified ARM-PCR. Researchers ran the first two PCR rounds for around 10 cycles each with TRBV1-TRBV30 forward primers and a C-beta reverse primer. TCRdb reprocessed the multiplex PCR reads with MiXCR, giving one entry per CDR3 protein. The sample holds 300,000 to 400,000 distinct CDR3 sequences; about two thirds are singletons and the top ten take 5% to 6.5%. The sequencing input was peripheral blood. The source is a man between 40 and 49 years old with primary liver carcinoma and hepatitis B virus infection.

A single count supports this clonotype. It may be a read error: a sequence one base away is much more abundant. V gene TRBV5-5 combines with J gene TRBJ1-1, with TRBD1 matching over 10 bases. The germline V gene has CDR1 SGHKS and CDR2 YYEKEE (reference sequence). There are 14 residues in the CDR3. CDR3 coding DNA: TGTGCCAGCAGCTACCTTCGACAGGGGGCTGAAGCTTTATTT. It encodes CASSYLRQGAEALF.

V is TRBV5-6 and J is TRBJ2-1, with D maybe TRBD2 (5 bases). The CDR3 sequence is 12 residues long. V gave up 4 bases and J gave up 14 bases, with 16 bases separating them. The germline gives CDR1 SGHDT, CDR2 YYEEEE. The CDR3 protein is CASSLGAAEEFF. In DNA form, the CDR3 reads TGTGCCAGCAGCCTAGGAGCGGCAGAGGAGTTCTTC.

V usage is TRBV24-1 and J usage is TRBJ1-5; D is ambiguous. Germline-derived CDR1 and CDR2 are KGHDR and SFDVKD. The V end was cut by 7 bases, the J end by 2 bases, with 14 bases between. This CDR3 region has 15 residues. CDR3 amino acids: CATSYSRRGNQPQHF. DNA for the CDR3: TGTGCCACCAGCTACTCCCGGAGAGGCAATCAGCCCCAGCATTTT.

Details on this clonotype: A clone one base away is much larger, so this may be a read error. J is TRBJ1-6 and V is TRBV6-5; D ambiguous. Germline V lookup: CDR1 MNHEY, CDR2 SVGAGI. The CDR3 length is 9 residues. The DNA of the CDR3 is TGTGTGGTAGGGTCACCCCTCCACTTT. Its translation: CVVGSPLHF.

As regards this clonotype: This clone may be a read error of a much larger clone one base away. The chain links TRBV10-2 to TRBJ2-1, with D possibly matching TRBD2 (5 bases). The germline V gene encodes CDR1 WSHSY and CDR2 SAAADI. The CDR3 sequence is 14 residues long. Deletions cut 7 bases from V and 4 bases from J, with 14 bases between. The CDR3 nucleotides read TGCGCCAGCAATGTGGGAGTCCCTTACAATGAGCAGTTCTTC. This sequence encodes CASNVGVPYNEQFF.

The chain carries TRBV29-1 and TRBJ2-3; perhaps TRBD1 as D (6 bases). From germline, CDR1 is SQVTM and CDR2 ANQGSEA. The CDR3 length is 15 residues. The V end was cut by 5 bases, the J end by 4 bases, with 19 bases between. CDR3 region: CSVKTRDTGSDTQYF. The DNA for the CDR3 is TGCAGCGTTAAAACCCGGGACACGGGGTCAGATACGCAGTATTTT.

There are a few counts of this clonotype. The chain joins TRBV5-4 to TRBJ2-1; 16 nucleotides align to TRBD2. This CDR3 contains 18 residues. V was pared by 0 bases and J by 10 bases, with 10 bases of the junction left unmatched. CDR1 and CDR2 from the germline V gene are SGHNT and YYREEE (reference sequence). The DNA of the CDR3 is TGTGCCAGCAGCTTGGTTCAGGGCCTGGGACTAGCGGGAGGGGAGCAGTTCTTC. Protein sequence: CASSLVQGLGLAGGEQFF.

For this clonotype: Sequence at one end of the junction differs from germline and may be a read error. V gene TRBV5-5 combines with J gene TRBJ2-3, with D maybe TRBD1 (5 bases). The CDR3 is 13 amino acids. From germline, CDR1 is SGHKS and CDR2 YYEKEE (reference sequence). As DNA, the CDR3 is TGTGCCAGCAGCTTGGCGGGCACAGGTACGCAGTATTTT. Protein: CASSLAGTGTQYF.

Notes on this clonotype: The junction departs from the called germline gene at one end, perhaps through a read error. The V gene is TRBV6-5, the J gene TRBJ1-2; 10 positions agree with TRBD1. The CDR3 spans 14 residues. CDR1 and CDR2 from the germline V gene are MNHEY and SVGAGI. CDR3 amino acids: CATSPTGGNYGYAF. CDR3 nucleotide sequence: TGTGCCACCAGTCCGACAGGGGGCAACTATGGCTACGCCTTC.

The table lists this clonotype with many counts. The chain combines TRBV5-4 with TRBJ2-5, with 15 bases fitting TRBD2. Germline V gives CDR1 SGHNT, CDR2 YYREEE (reference sequence). V lost 5 bases, J lost 4 bases, and 15 bases stayed unmatched. The CDR3 spans 19 residues. The CDR3 region has the DNA TGTGCCAGCAGATCCGGGACTAGCGGGAGGTCACCGTCAGTAGAGACCCAGTACTTC. Translation: CASRSGTSGRSPSVETQYF.

Concerning this clonotype itself: It is likely a read error, because the conserved phenylalanine at the end of the CDR3 is missing. V gene TRBV11-2 combines with J gene TRBJ2-2; 14 bases align to TRBD2. CDR1 SGHAT and CDR2 FQNNGV come from the germline V gene. The junction had 6 bases not matched to a gene; V was cut back by 5 bases and J by 7 bases. CDR3 size: 16 residues. Written as DNA, the CDR3 is TGTGCCAGCAGCCAGGGACTAGCGGGAGTTATCGGGGAGCTGTTTTTA. This sequence encodes CASSQGLAGVIGELFL.

This clonotype was seen a few times. The rearrangement links TRBV28 to TRBJ2-7, with D maybe TRBD1 (6 bases). Per the germline V gene, CDR1 is MDHEN and CDR2 is SYDVKM. V lost 7 bases and J 5 bases, leaving 12 bases between the germline ends. The length of the CDR3 is 12 residues. CDR3 sequence (DNA): TGTGCCAGCAACCCATCAGGGGACGAGCAGTACTTC. This sequence encodes CASNPSGDEQYF.

Concerning this clonotype: Sequence at one end of the junction differs from germline and may be a read error. This sequence joins TRBV11-2 and TRBJ2-5; D gene ambiguous. The germline CDR1 and CDR2 sequences are SGHAT and FQNNGV. The length of the CDR3 is 10 residues. CDR3 residues: CAIATETRYF. For the CDR3, the DNA is TGTGCCATCGCCACGGAGACCCGGTACTTC.

Concerning this clonotype itself: A single base separates this from a much larger clone, so it may be a read error. The chain combines TRBV6-6 with TRBJ2-1; D gene uncertain. Germline CDR1 reads MNHNY; CDR2 reads SVGAGI (reference sequence). This CDR3 spans 16 amino acids. CDR3 sequence: CAGSGPTGISYNEQFF. The CDR3 bases are TGTGCCGGCAGTGGGCCTACTGGAATCTCCTACAATGAGCAGTTCTTC.

In its sample, this clonotype was seen once. A much larger clone differs from this one at a single base, so this may be a read error. V and J are TRBV6-5 and TRBJ1-1; D perhaps matches TRBD1 (5 bases). The germline V and J ends were trimmed by 5 bases and 3 bases, with 10 bases remaining between them. Germline loops: CDR1 MNHEY, CDR2 SVGAGI. This CDR3 has 13 residues. CDR3 DNA: TGTGCCAGCAGTCAGACAGTGTACACTGAAGCTTTCTTT. This encodes CASSQTVYTEAFF.

In regard to this clonotype: A read error may explain this, as a much larger clone is one base away. The V and J genes are TRBV6-5 and TRBJ2-1, with D possibly being TRBD1 (6 bases). CDR1 is MNHEY and CDR2 is SVGAGI in the germline V gene. CDR3 length: 13 residues. The germline V and J ends were trimmed by 6 bases and 8 bases, with 14 bases remaining between them. This CDR3 reads CASRRDINDEQFF. The DNA of the CDR3 is TGTGCCAGCAGAAGGGACATTAACGATGAGCAGTTCTTC.

In its sample, this clonotype was seen many times. The rearrangement links TRBV5-4 to TRBJ2-1; weak D call: TRBD2 (6 bases). V lost 4 bases, J lost 5 bases, and 16 bases lay in between. Germline-derived CDR1 and CDR2 are SGHNT and YYREEE (reference sequence). This CDR3 contains 15 residues. In DNA, the CDR3 is TGTGCCAGCAGCCCCGGAGGGATAGCCAACAATGAGCAGTTCTTC. Protein sequence: CASSPGGIANNEQFF.

This clonotype was picked up one time. The DNA is left out, because the CDR3 cannot be placed on it with certainty; the CDR3 is given as TCRdb lists it. The chain links TRBV29-1 to TRBJ1-1; TRBD1, the table's D call, was not compared with the DNA. The CDR3 length is 12 residues, termini included. Germline CDR1 and CDR2: SQVTM and ANQGSEA. CDR3 residues: CRVAQGNTEALF.

To note about this clonotype: At one end the junction does not follow the germline gene, possibly because of a read error. The chain combines TRBV11-1 with TRBJ2-3; the D gene could be TRBD1 or TRBD2 (5 bases each). Germline values: CDR1 SGHAT, CDR2 FQDESV (reference sequence). CDR3 length equals 15 residues. The CDR3 loop reads CVSSPRDGSRDTQYF. The CDR3 coding sequence is TGTGTCAGCAGCCCCAGGGACGGATCAAGAGATACCCAGTATTTT.

The chain combines TRBV24-1 with TRBJ2-3, with 12 bases identical to TRBD2. Germline V CDR1 and CDR2: KGHDR, SFDVKD. J gave up 5 bases and V 4 bases, and 9 bases lay outside the gene matches. CDR3 size: 17 residues. The chain's CDR3 is CATSDPGPGLAGDTQYF. The CDR3 DNA is TGTGCCACCAGTGACCCGGGACCGGGACTAGCGGGAGATACGCAGTATTTT.

This clonotype showed up just a few times. The genes are TRBV7-9 and TRBJ1-1; a possible D gene is TRBD1 (6 bases). V shed 5 bases and J shed 7 bases, with 8 bases lying between them. This CDR3 is built from 11 residues. Germline loops: CDR1 SEHNR, CDR2 FQNEAQ (reference sequence). CDR3 in amino acids: CASSTGIEAFF. CDR3 sequence (DNA): TGTGCCAGCAGCACAGGGATTGAAGCTTTCTTT.

For this clonotype: The junction departs from the called germline gene at one end, perhaps through a read error. The V call is TRBV11-1, the J call TRBJ2-1; unclear D gene. CDR3 length: 11 amino acids. Germline CDR1 SGHAT, CDR2 FQDESV (reference sequence). The CDR3: CARSLAGVQFF. Written as DNA, the CDR3 is TGTGCCAGAAGCTTAGCTGGGGTGCAGTTCTTC.

This clonotype was detected only a few times. This chain links TRBV12-3 or TRBV12-4 with TRBJ2-1, with D perhaps TRBD2 (6 bases). V was shortened by 1 base and J by 2 bases, with 15 bases between the two germline ends. This CDR3 is built from 17 residues. CDR3 DNA sequence: TGTGCCAGCAGTTTAGACTCTAGCGCTGCAACCTACAATGAGCAGTTCTTC. Translating gives CASSLDSSAATYNEQFF.

In regard to this clonotype: A much larger clone is a single base away; this may be a read error. The chain combines TRBV6-5 with TRBJ1-3; a weak D match, TRBD1 (5 bases). Germline loops: CDR1 MNHEY, CDR2 SVGAGI. The CDR3 runs 15 residues. The CDR3 loop reads CASSYFGGTGNIIYF. The CDR3, as DNA: TGTGCCAGCAGTTACTTTGGGGGGACGGGAAACATCATATATTTT.

Concerning this clonotype itself: A much larger clone is a single base away; this may be a read error. V gene TRBV29-1 combines with J gene TRBJ1-5; the match to TRBD1 covers 9 bases. Germline V gene lookup returns CDR1 SQVTM and CDR2 ANQGSEA. The CDR3 consists of 15 residues. The CDR3 DNA follows: TGCAGGCGGGGGGGGGGACAGGGCTACAATCAGTCCCAGCATTTT. This gives the protein CRRGGGQGYNQSQHF.

As to this clonotype: A read error is possible here, since a much larger clone lies one base away. V usage is TRBV6-2 or TRBV6-3 and J usage is TRBJ1-5, with 8 bases matching TRBD1. The ends lost 6 bases at V and 9 bases at J; junction bases unmatched: 13. Germline V gene sequence: CDR1 MNHEY, CDR2 SVGEGT. This CDR3 region has 15 residues. The CDR3 DNA is TGTGCCAGCAGAAAGACGACAGGGGAACATCGGCCCCAGCATTTT. Its translation: CASRKTTGEHRPQHF.

Concerning this clonotype itself: This may arise from a read error, as a much more abundant clone is one base away. The chain uses TRBV5-4 and TRBJ2-7; a weak D match, TRBD2 (5 bases). Germline V gene lookup returns CDR1 SGHNT and CDR2 YYREEE (reference sequence). The CDR3 has 15 amino acids. V lost 1 base to trimming and J lost 7 bases, with 18 bases between them. The CDR3 spells CASSLMVAGPGEQYF. The CDR3 nucleotides are TGTGCCAGCAGCTTGATGGTGGCGGGTCCTGGGGAGCAGTACTTC.

Note on this clonotype: At one boundary the junction diverges from the germline segment, which might be a read error. The V gene is TRBV14, the J gene TRBJ2-1; D could derive from TRBD1 or TRBD2 (5 bases each). Germline V gene data show CDR1 as SGHDN and CDR2 as FVKESK. The CDR3 is 16 amino acids. The CDR3 region has the DNA TGTGCCAACAGCCAAGATCGGTGGGGGTCCTACAATGAGCAGTTCTTC. This translates into CANSQDRWGSYNEQFF.

This clonotype was found many times. The chain is built from TRBV29-1 and TRBJ2-1; 7 bases are shared with TRBD2. Germline V CDR1 and CDR2: SQVTM, ANQGSEA. V lost 5 bases, J lost 7 bases, and 5 bases stayed unmatched. The CDR3 length is 12 residues. CDR3 in DNA: TGCAGCGTTCGGGTGGGGGGGAATGAGCAGTTCTTC. This sequence encodes CSVRVGGNEQFF.

The chain links TRBV7-9 to TRBJ2-1; D uncertain. The CDR3 is made up of 15 amino acids. Germline V gives CDR1 SEHNR, CDR2 FQNEAQ (reference sequence). With 1 base removed from V and 11 bases from J, the gap between germline ends came to 18 bases. CDR3 nucleotides: TGTGCCAGCAGCTTAGATCATTTTTCCGGTAATCAGCAGTTCTTC. This encodes CASSLDHFSGNQQFF.

The chain couples TRBV6-5 to TRBJ1-6, with 7 positions matching TRBD1. The germline V gene encodes CDR1 MNHEY and CDR2 SVGAGI. V gave up 2 bases and J gave up 7 bases; unmatched junction bases: 5. The CDR3 totals 15 residues. CDR3 amino acids: CASSYRGGGNSPLHF. The CDR3 DNA is TGTGCCAGCAGTTACCGAGGGGGCGGGAATTCACCCCTCCACTTT.

With respect to this clonotype: Since a much larger clone is just one base distant, this may be a read error. The chain employs TRBV29-1 and TRBJ1-1; D is possibly TRBD1 (5 bases). Germline loops: CDR1 SQVTM, CDR2 ANQGSEA. Trimming pared 7 bases from V and 3 bases from J, leaving 18 bases between. The CDR3 extends over 14 amino acids. DNA for the CDR3: TGCAGCGCCGCCACTTTGACAGAGGACACTGAAGCTTTCTTT. It translates to CSAATLTEDTEAFF.